The 31 T cell receptor beta chains listed next were all sequenced from one sample in a study of cytomegalovirus exposure and HLA in healthy donors (dated by TCRdb to 2016 to 2017). To prepare the library, the immunoSEQ multiplex PCR assay was applied. For the multiplex PCR, a mixture combining 60 forward primers for TCR Vbeta segments and 13 reverse primers for TCR Jbeta segments was used. Here the immuneACCESS table is served through TCRdb, limited to in-frame sequences with V and J called. Missing clones are a known gap in these copies; in checked studies unresolved V genes cover under half, and the rest lacks a known reason. This sample comprises about 140,000 clones, 60% to 85% of them detected only once. More than 0.95% of the sample goes to the ten largest clones. Input material: PBMCs. These receptors all stem from a man in his late teens or twenties in good health and CMV-seronegative.

This chain joins TRBV5-1 and TRBJ2-2; D might be TRBD1 (5 bases). CDR3 length: 15 amino acids. The V end lost 4 bases, the J end lost 0 bases, and 10 bases lay between the germline ends. Germline CDR1 and CDR2: SGHRS and YFSETQ. The CDR3 loop is CASSAGHSNTGELFF. CDR3 in DNA: TGCGCCAGCAGCGCCGGACACTCGAACACCGGGGAGCTGTTTTTT. Drawing the rest from reference TRBV5-1 and TRBJ2-2, the complete variable domain is KAGVTQTPRYLIKTRGQQVTLSCSPISGHRSVSWYQQTPGQGLQFLFEYFSETQRNKGNFPGRFSGRQFSNSRSEMNVSTLELGDSALYLCASSAGHSNTGELFFGEGSRLTVL.

The chain employs TRBV5-1 and TRBJ1-6, with D possibly being TRBD1 (6 bases). The ends were cut back, 2 bases at V and 5 bases at J, with 20 bases in the middle. The germline V gene encodes CDR1 SGHRS and CDR2 YFSETQ. This CDR3 is built from 18 residues. The chain's CDR3 is CASSFFSGRGANNSPLHF. The CDR3 DNA reads TGCGCCAGCAGCTTCTTCTCCGGACGGGGGGCGAATAATTCACCCCTCCACTTT.

In this sample, this clone turned up once. The chain couples TRBV4-1 to TRBJ2-1; D call uncertain. Germline V gene sequence: CDR1 MGHRA, CDR2 YSYEKL. V was cut by 0 bases and J by 6 bases, with 9 bases left in between. This CDR3 contains 14 residues. The CDR3 reads CASSQDFLSNEQFF. The CDR3 DNA follows: TGCGCCAGCAGCCAAGATTTCCTTTCCAATGAGCAGTTCTTC.

CDR3 residues: CASSDTSGVFTGELFF. DNA for the CDR3: TGTGCCAGCAGCGACACTAGCGGGGTGTTCACCGGGGAGCTGTTTTTT. This rearrangement joins TRBV9 to TRBJ2-2; 10 bases line up with TRBD2. Germline V gene data show CDR1 as SGDLS and CDR2 as YYNGEE. V lost 3 bases and J lost 4; bases outside the gene matches: 6. The CDR3 extends over 16 amino acids.

The rearrangement links TRBV6-1 to TRBJ2-5, with 9 bases that match TRBD1. This CDR3 is built from 14 residues. Germline values: CDR1 MNHNS, CDR2 SASEGT. V lost 6 bases, J lost 5 bases, and 7 bases stayed unmatched. The CDR3 nucleotides read TGTGCCAGCAGCTCGGGACAGGGAGGGGAGACCCAGTACTTC. Translation gives CASSSGQGGETQYF.

V is TRBV11-2 and J is TRBJ2-7; 14 bases agree with TRBD2. The germline V gene encodes CDR1 SGHAT and CDR2 FQNNGV. This CDR3 is built from 18 residues. Unmatched junction bases numbered 10, after V lost 6 bases and J lost 0 bases. This chain's CDR3 is CASRDGLAGGPFSYEQYF. As DNA, the CDR3 is TGTGCCAGCAGGGACGGACTAGCGGGGGGCCCCTTCTCCTACGAGCAGTACTTC.

The chain uses TRBV30 and TRBJ2-3; D assignment may be TRBD1 or TRBD2 (5 bases each). The CDR3 totals 12 residues. Germline V lookup: CDR1 GTSNPN, CDR2 SVGIG (reference sequence). V was cut by 8 bases and J by 0 bases, with 9 bases left in between. CDR3 region: CAGTSSTDTQYF. Written as DNA, the CDR3 is TGTGCCGGGACCTCTAGCACAGATACGCAGTATTTT.

V usage is TRBV19 and J usage is TRBJ2-3, with 7 bases fitting TRBD1. CDR1 is LNHDA and CDR2 is SQIVND in the germline V gene (reference sequence). CDR3 size: 15 residues. Unmatched junction bases numbered 7, after V lost 3 bases and J lost 4 bases. CDR3 residues: CASSIVSRGSDTQYF. In DNA form, the CDR3 reads TGTGCCAGTAGTATTGTTTCCAGGGGGTCAGATACGCAGTATTTT.

The V call is TRBV5-1, the J call TRBJ2-1, with 7 nucleotides matching TRBD2. Unmatched junction bases numbered 4, after V lost 2 bases and J lost 2 bases. Germline V gene sequence: CDR1 SGHRS, CDR2 YFSETQ. The CDR3 consists of 15 residues. CDR3 protein: CASSLRGGTYNEQFF. In nucleotides, the CDR3 is TGCGCCAGCAGCTTACGCGGGGGAACCTACAATGAGCAGTTCTTC.

The chain uses TRBV4-1 and TRBJ2-1, with D tentatively TRBD2 (6 bases). V gave up 1 base and J gave up 9 bases, with 10 bases separating them. Germline loops: CDR1 MGHRA, CDR2 YSYEKL. The CDR3 length is 13 residues. The CDR3 coding sequence is TGCGCCAGCAGCCAAGGCCCGGGGGTTGAGCAGTTCTTC. Protein product: CASSQGPGVEQFF.

There are a few counts of this clone. The chain carries TRBV11-2 and TRBJ1-1; D is possibly TRBD1 (6 bases). Per the germline V gene, CDR1 is SGHAT and CDR2 is FQNNGV. CDR3 length: 15 residues. Trimming took 3 bases from V and 0 from J, leaving 11 bases between them. CDR3 nucleotides: TGTGCCAGCAGCTTGACAGGCGAGGTGAACACTGAAGCTTTCTTT. It specifies CASSLTGEVNTEAFF. The full variable domain, completed using reference TRBV11-2 and TRBJ1-1, is EAGVAQSPRYKIIEKRQSVAFWCNPISGHATLYWYQQILGQGPKLLIQFQNNGVVDDSQLPKDRFSAERLKGVDSTLKIQPAKLEDSAVYLCASSLTGEVNTEAFFGQGTRLTVV.

The chain links TRBV6-1 to TRBJ1-1, with D maybe TRBD1 (5 bases). The CDR3 spans 11 residues. In germline, CDR1 is MNHNS, CDR2 SASEGT. V lost 5 bases and J 5 bases, leaving 6 bases between the germline ends. CDR3 DNA sequence: TGTGCCAGCAGTCACAGGACTGAAGCTTTCTTT. Translation gives CASSHRTEAFF.

The chain recombines TRBV2 with TRBJ1-5; no reliable D call. Trimming cost V 4 bases and J 8 bases, with 6 bases left between them. This CDR3 comprises 11 residues. The germline gives CDR1 SNHLY, CDR2 FYNNEI. DNA of the CDR3: TGTGCCAGCAGTGCGGGGAAGCCCCAGCATTTT. This gives the protein CASSAGKPQHF.

V usage is TRBV6-5 and J usage is TRBJ2-1, with D possibly being TRBD1 (6 bases). The V and J ends lost 2 bases and 0 bases respectively, with 11 bases between them. CDR3 size: 16 residues. Germline V gene lookup returns CDR1 MNHEY and CDR2 SVGAGI. The CDR3 DNA follows: TGTGCCAGCAGTTACGGACAGAGATCCTCCTACAATGAGCAGTTCTTC. This encodes CASSYGQRSSYNEQFF.

The chain uses TRBV6-5 and TRBJ1-6; maybe TRBD1 (6 bases). V lost 5 bases and J 9 bases, leaving 11 bases between the germline ends. The CDR3 spans 13 residues. Germline V CDR1 and CDR2: MNHEY, SVGAGI. The CDR3, as DNA: TGTGCCAGCAGTAACACAGGGCCTTCACCCCTCCACTTT. Encoded protein: CASSNTGPSPLHF.

The chain combines TRBV2 with TRBJ1-2; D may be TRBD1 (6 bases). The CDR3 covers 17 residues. V was pared by 10 bases and J by 4 bases, with 28 bases between. Germline lookup yields CDR1 SNHLY and CDR2 FYNNEI. CDR3 protein: CAITDRSHYQRFYGYTF. Written as DNA, the CDR3 is TGTGCCATAACGGACAGATCTCACTACCAGAGATTCTATGGCTACACCTTC.

CDR3 loop: CASSRVETQYF. CDR3 sequence (DNA): TGTGCCAGCAGTCGAGTAGAGACCCAGTACTTC. V and J are TRBV6-6 and TRBJ2-5; D not certain. Trimming took 5 bases from V and 4 from J, leaving 5 bases between them. This CDR3 comprises 11 residues. From germline, CDR1 is MNHNY and CDR2 SVGAGI (reference sequence).

The rearrangement links TRBV10-3 to TRBJ2-3, with 11 bases lining up with TRBD2. This CDR3 comprises 15 residues. Per the germline V gene, CDR1 is ENHRY and CDR2 is SYGVKD. The V gene end was trimmed by 6 bases and the J gene end by 2 bases; junction bases not matched to a gene: 4. As DNA, the CDR3 is TGTGCCATCAGCATAGCGGGGGGGCCCACAGATACGCAGTATTTT. Protein: CAISIAGGPTDTQYF.

This clone was counted only a few times. The chain has TRBV6-6 and TRBJ1-6; 10 bases align to TRBD1. CDR1 and CDR2 (germline): MNHNY, SVGAGI (reference sequence). There are 14 residues in the CDR3. The V segment lost 9 bases and the J segment 6 bases; nucleotides outside the gene matches: 5. The CDR3 region is CASNRDRGNSPLHF. The CDR3 nucleotides are TGTGCCAGTAACCGGGACAGGGGTAATTCACCCCTCCACTTT.

This clone showed up just once. The chain uses TRBV7-9 and TRBJ2-4; D is undetermined. The V end lost 0 bases, the J end lost 7 bases, and 4 bases lay between the germline ends. There are 12 residues in the CDR3. Looked up from germline, CDR1 is SEHNR and CDR2 is FQNEAQ (reference sequence). The CDR3 sequence is CASSLAGNIQYF. The CDR3 region has the DNA TGTGCCAGCAGCTTAGCCGGGAACATTCAGTACTTC.

The CDR3 DNA reads as TGTGCCTGGAGTGTAAGACAGAGGAACACTGAAGCTTTCTTT. Protein sequence: CAWSVRQRNTEAFF. The chain carries TRBV30 and TRBJ1-1, with a possible D match to TRBD1 (5 bases). The CDR3 has 14 residues. The V gene lost 0 bases and the J gene lost 1 base, with 9 bases spanning the gap. Germline loops: CDR1 GTSNPN, CDR2 SVGIG (reference sequence).

J is TRBJ1-4 and V is TRBV7-9; TRBD1 might be the D (5 bases). V lost 4 bases and J lost 5, with 14 bases in between. CDR3 length equals 15 residues. Germline V gene lookup returns CDR1 SEHNR and CDR2 FQNEAQ (reference sequence). CDR3 sequence: CASSSRGGANEKLFF. DNA of the CDR3: TGTGCCAGCAGCTCAAGGGGCGGGGCGAATGAAAAACTGTTTTTT.

The chain links TRBV5-6 to TRBJ2-7, with 10 bases aligning to TRBD1. V gave up 3 bases and J gave up 1 base; unmatched junction bases: 7. In germline, CDR1 is SGHDT, CDR2 YYEEEE. This CDR3 is 16 amino acids long. The CDR3 coding sequence is TGTGCCAGCAGCTCGGCCGGGACAGGGGCATCCTACGAGCAGTACTTC. Residues: CASSSAGTGASYEQYF. The full variable domain, rest sourced from reference TRBV5-6 and TRBJ2-7, is DAGVTQSPTHLIKTRGQQVTLRCSPKSGHDTVSWYQQALGQGPQFIFQYYEEEERQRGNFPDRFSGHQFPNYSSELNVNALLLGDSALYLCASSSAGTGASYEQYFGPGTRLTVT.

This clone turned up a few times. V is TRBV7-9 and J is TRBJ2-2, with 7 positions matching TRBD1. The CDR3 has 14 amino acids. V trimming: 5 bases; J trimming: 3 bases; junction bases outside the gene matches: 3. CDR1 is SEHNR and CDR2 is FQNEAQ in the germline V gene (reference sequence). CDR3: CASSVGTDTGELFF. CDR3 coding DNA: TGTGCCAGCAGCGTAGGGACAGACACCGGGGAGCTGTTTTTT.

This clone was detected only a few times. The gene calls are TRBV7-9 and TRBJ1-2; D unresolved. The CDR3 is 12 amino acids. Trimming stripped 5 bases from V and 6 bases from J, with 10 bases between. CDR1 is SEHNR, CDR2 FQNEAQ, per germline (reference sequence). The CDR3 DNA reads TGTGCCAGCAGCCCGGACTATAATGGCTACACCTTC. Amino acid sequence: CASSPDYNGYTF.

The chain joins TRBV7-9 to TRBJ2-5; 9 bases are a match to TRBD1. The junction had 4 bases not matched to a gene; V was cut back by 7 bases and J by 1 base. This CDR3 region has 14 residues. CDR1 is SEHNR and CDR2 is FQNEAQ in the germline V gene (reference sequence). The DNA for the CDR3 is TGTGCCAGCACCCGGACAGGGGTCCAAGAGACCCAGTACTTC. Protein: CASTRTGVQETQYF.

The chain uses TRBV18 and TRBJ1-5; the D gene is possibly TRBD1 (5 bases). V lost 2 bases and J 2 bases, leaving 10 bases between the germline ends. Germline loops: CDR1 KGHSH, CDR2 LQKENI. CDR3 length: 15 residues. The CDR3 nucleotides read TGTGCCAGCTCACCATCGACAGACGGCAATCAGCCCCAGCATTTT. Protein: CASSPSTDGNQPQHF.

CDR3 sequence (DNA): TGTGCCAGTAGTATTCCGGGGATTAGCTCCTACAATGAGCAGTTCTTC. Its protein product is CASSIPGISSYNEQFF. The chain joins TRBV19 to TRBJ2-1, with D perhaps TRBD2 (5 bases). Germline V gene sequence: CDR1 LNHDA, CDR2 SQIVND (reference sequence). V dropped 3 bases and J dropped 0 bases, with 12 bases sitting between them. CDR3 length: 16 residues.

The chain uses TRBV7-9 and TRBJ1-1, with D possibly TRBD1 on 5 matching bases. In germline, CDR1 is SEHNR, CDR2 FQNEAQ (reference sequence). The V end lost 7 bases, the J end lost 7 bases, and 10 bases lay between the germline ends. This CDR3 has 11 residues. The CDR3 protein is CASTDGGEAFF. The CDR3 DNA follows: TGTGCCAGCACGGACGGGGGTGAAGCTTTCTTT. Supplemented by reference TRBV7-9 and TRBJ1-1, the full variable domain reads DTGVSQNPRHKITKRGQNVTFRCDPISEHNRLYWYRQTLGQGPEFLTYFQNEAQLEKSRLLSDRFSAERPKGSFSTLEIQRTEQGDSAMYLCASTDGGEAFFGQGTRLTVV.

With respect to this clone: A read error may account for a junction end that differs from germline. The chain joins TRBV7-9 to TRBJ1-1; no reliable D call. The V gene's germline CDR1 is SEHNR and CDR2 FQNEAQ (reference sequence). This CDR3 is 15 amino acids long. DNA of the CDR3: TGTTCCAGCAGCTTAGGTCGGGGAAGAAACACTGAAGCTTTCTTT. This sequence encodes CSSSLGRGRNTEAFF.

This clone turned up a few times. The chain uses TRBV2 and TRBJ1-2; 9 bases match TRBD1. CDR1 and CDR2 from the germline V gene are SNHLY and FYNNEI. The length of the CDR3 is 13 residues. Unmatched junction bases numbered 4, after V lost 3 bases and J lost 8 bases. The CDR3, as DNA: TGTGCCAGCAGTGAGGACAGGGGTCGGGGCTACACCTTC. Its translation is CASSEDRGRGYTF.